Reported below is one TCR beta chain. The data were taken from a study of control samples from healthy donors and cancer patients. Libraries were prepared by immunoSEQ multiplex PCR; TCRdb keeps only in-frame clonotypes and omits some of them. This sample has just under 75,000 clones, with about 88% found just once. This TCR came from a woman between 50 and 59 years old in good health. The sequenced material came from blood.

The CDR3, as DNA: TGTGCCAGCATGGACATGCTTCAGGGAAGAGGCGAAAAACTGTTTTTT. Its translation is CASMDMLQGRGEKLFF. The rearrangement uses TRBV5-6 and TRBJ1-4; possible D gene TRBD1, 5 bases. Per germline, CDR1 SGHDT and CDR2 YYEEEE. V was shortened by 6 bases and J by 8 bases, with 23 bases between the two germline ends. This CDR3 is built from 16 residues.